The rows below give T cell receptor beta chains drawn from one sample of a study of multiple sclerosis patients with progressive multifocal leukoencephalopathy. The assay was immunoSEQ multiplex PCR, and TCRdb's table has in-frame clones only and misses some. The data show 30,000 or so clones, 85% seen once. The source was PBMCs, collected from a patient treated with natalizumab. All receptors derive from a woman aged 25 to 39 with progressive multifocal leukoencephalopathy. Each CDR3 is given with its conserved first and last residue. The D gene is left open where the match is weak. A clone size is listed for some rows: how often the clone was seen (once, few, many), or a class if it is expanded.

-	TRBD1	TRBJ1-2	TRBV27	CASGQGSNYGYTF	TGTGCCAGTGGACAGGGCTCTAACTATGGCTACACCTTC
-	-	TRBJ2-3	TRBV14	CASSQDRHTDTQYF	TGTGCCAGCAGCCAAGATAGACACACAGATACGCAGTATTTT
-	-	TRBJ2-3	TRBV21-1	CASSVLGTGGKDTQYF	TGTGCCAGCAGCGTACTCGGGACAGGGGGCAAAGATACGCAGTATTTT
once	-	TRBJ2-2	TRBV5-1	CASSYARLDDFGTGELFF	TGCGCCAGCAGCTACGCCCGTTTGGACGACTTTGGGACCGGGGAGCTGTTTTTT
-	-	TRBJ2-5	TRBV6-5	CASSYLGLPRETQYF	TGTGCCAGCAGTTACTTGGGACTGCCCAGAGAGACCCAGTACTTC
-	-	TRBJ1-1	TRBV6-6	CASRGGLTEAFF	TGTGCCAGCCGTGGGGGGTTAACTGAAGCTTTCTTT
-	TRBD2	TRBJ2-1	TRBV5-4	CASRRSGSVSSYNEQFF	TGTGCCAGCAGGCGCAGCGGGAGTGTCAGCTCCTACAATGAGCAGTTCTTC
-	-	TRBJ1-4	TRBV18	CASSPRGANEKLFF	TGTGCCAGCTCACCCCGGGGAGCTAATGAAAAACTGTTTTTT
-	-	TRBJ1-1	TRBV7-2	CASTTPNPTEAFF	TGTGCCAGCACTACTCCCAATCCCACTGAAGCTTTCTTT
-	-	TRBJ2-7	TRBV2	CASLKGGNSYEQYF	TGTGCCAGCTTGAAGGGAGGAAATTCCTACGAGCAGTACTTC
-	-	TRBJ1-3	TRBV5-1	CASSLDRAFSGNTIYF	TGCGCCAGCAGCTTGGATCGGGCCTTCTCTGGAAACACCATATATTTT
-	-	TRBJ1-1	TRBV5-1	CASSIQGEAEAFF	TGCGCCAGCAGCATACAGGGAGAGGCTGAAGCTTTCTTT
-	-	TRBJ1-2	TRBV27	CASSFQGLGGYTF	TGTGCCAGCAGTTTTCAGGGGCTTGGTGGCTACACCTTC
-	TRBD1	TRBJ2-4	TRBV6-1	CATLTGTGEPIQYF	TGTGCCACTCTAACCGGGACAGGGGAACCCATTCAGTACTTC
-	TRBD1	TRBJ1-5	TRBV19	CASSPTGQPQHF	TGTGCCAGTAGTCCGACAGGGCAGCCCCAGCATTTT
-	-	TRBJ2-3	TRBV5-1	CASSLAPVGTDTQYF	TGCGCCAGCAGCTTGGCCCCCGTGGGCACAGATACGCAGTATTTT
-	TRBD1	TRBJ1-5	TRBV28	CASSPRTGRVNSNQPQHF	TGTGCCAGCAGTCCTCGGACAGGGAGGGTGAATAGCAATCAGCCCCAGCATTTT
-	-	TRBJ1-4	TRBV10-2	CASGRTLSRGANEKLFF	TGCGCCAGCGGAAGGACATTATCAAGGGGGGCTAATGAAAAACTGTTTTTT
-	TRBD1	TRBJ1-2	TRBV27	CASSFIDRVNYGYTF	TGTGCCAGCAGCTTTATCGACAGGGTTAACTATGGCTACACCTTC
-	-	TRBJ1-2	TRBV14	CASSQGVQGDYGYTF	TGTGCCAGCAGCCAAGGGGTACAGGGCGACTATGGCTACACCTTC
few	TRBD1	TRBJ2-7	TRBV19	CASNSGTVVREQYF	TGTGCCAGTAATTCCGGGACAGTCGTCCGCGAGCAGTACTTC
-	TRBD2	TRBJ2-1	TRBV5-8	CASSFLGTSGWSYNEQFF	TGTGCCAGCAGCTTTTTAGGGACTAGCGGGTGGTCCTACAATGAGCAGTTCTTC
once	-	TRBJ2-7	TRBV5-1	CASSFTGGTYEQYF	TGCGCCAGCAGCTTTACCGGGGGCACATACGAGCAGTACTTC
-	TRBD2	TRBJ2-7	TRBV29-1	CSVYGGDIYEQYF	TGCAGCGTTTACGGGGGGGATATCTACGAGCAGTACTTC
-	-	TRBJ2-2	TRBV7-9	CASSPPVRDKAGELFF	TGTGCCAGCAGCCCGCCGGTCCGGGACAAGGCCGGGGAGCTGTTTTTT
-	-	TRBJ2-5	TRBV30	CAWSKGSQETQYF	TGTGCCTGGAGTAAGGGTAGCCAAGAGACCCAGTACTTC
-	-	TRBJ2-5	TRBV5-1	CASSRVEAETQYF	TGCGCCAGCAGCCGCGTAGAGGCAGAGACCCAGTACTTC
-	TRBD1	TRBJ1-1	TRBV6-5	CASIRTGKAFF	TGTGCCAGCATACGGACAGGGAAAGCTTTCTTT